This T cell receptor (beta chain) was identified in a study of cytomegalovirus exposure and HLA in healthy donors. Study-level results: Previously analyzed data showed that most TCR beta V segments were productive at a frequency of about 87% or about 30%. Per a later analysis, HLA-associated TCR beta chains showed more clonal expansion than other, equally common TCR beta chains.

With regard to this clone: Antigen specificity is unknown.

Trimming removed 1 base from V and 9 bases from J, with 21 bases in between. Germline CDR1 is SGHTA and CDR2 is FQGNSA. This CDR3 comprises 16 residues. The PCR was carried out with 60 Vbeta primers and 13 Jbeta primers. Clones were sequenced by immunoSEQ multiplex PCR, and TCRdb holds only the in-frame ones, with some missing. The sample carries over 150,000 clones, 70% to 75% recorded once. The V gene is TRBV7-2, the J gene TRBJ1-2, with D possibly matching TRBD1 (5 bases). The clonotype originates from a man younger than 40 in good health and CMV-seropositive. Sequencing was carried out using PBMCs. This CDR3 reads CASSLDLRVSMERYTF. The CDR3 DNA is TGTGCCAGCAGCTTAGACCTCAGGGTTTCAATGGAGCGCTACACCTTC.